The following is a T cell receptor (beta chain) sequence with its context. What it binds is unknown. This specimen belongs to a study of shared clonotypes between healthy human individuals. Background on the study: Per donor, CD8 memory used one plate, CD8 naive used two, CD4 memory used three and CD4 naive used three.

This CDR3 comprises 16 residues. V lost 6 bases, J lost 6 bases, and 10 bases stayed unmatched. Germline V gene data show CDR1 as SNHLY and CDR2 as FYNNEI. Study-level results: Clonotypes not shared had lower generation probabilities than those common to all four donors.

Deep level was the assay's run setting. Clones were sequenced by immunoSEQ multiplex PCR, and TCRdb holds only the in-frame ones, with some missing. The data contain approximately 740,000 clones, approximately 74% of them seen just once; the ten biggest clones take up 1.5% to 2%. This sequence originates from a woman between 25 and 40 years old in good health. The chain is built from TRBV2 and TRBJ2-2; 10 bases match TRBD2. The specimen was memory CD4+ T cells sorted from blood. Subset described: CD45RA-negative fraction. DNA of the CDR3: TGTGCCAGCAGAGCTCCTAGCGGGAGTGTTTCCGGGGAGCTGTTTTTT. The encoded protein is CASRAPSGSVSGELFF.